This TCR beta chain was sequenced in a study of cytomegalovirus exposure and HLA in healthy donors (dated by TCRdb to the late 2010s). About the investigation overall: According to an earlier analysis of several hundred of the donors, 150 million to 200 million T cells yielded 117 million unique TCR beta sequences and around 300 Gb of sequence data. About 320 gigabases of sequencing data and approximately 80 million unique TCR sequences were included in an early release covering roughly 600 HLA-typed donors. Of the 300 to 450 genotyped donors, less than 90% were placed in the genetic ancestry cluster associated with self-reported Caucasian donors. The study was designed to test whether signatures of past pathogen exposure could be identified by cataloging public T cell receptors. The study profiled the T cell repertoires of 500 to 800 subjects by immunosequencing and related them to cytomegalovirus serostatus. Besides the first cohort of approximately 670 subjects, a separate validation cohort made up of 95 to 150 different subjects was used. High-throughput TCR immunosequencing, statistical association of individual TCRs with disease status, and machine learning were combined to predict cytomegalovirus infection status. A later analysis re-analyzed previously published TCR beta repertoires from about 730 donors and added high-resolution HLA genotyping to study TCR occurrence patterns. Rather than using new phenotypic data, the later analysis identified candidate immune exposures from TCR beta sequences and from how often those sequences occurred across donors. An earlier analysis of fewer than 750 of the donors used high-throughput TCR beta sequencing to judge whether each TCR beta V gene segment behaved as functional or pseudogenic. Donor age, sex, ethnicity and CMV serostatus were collected together with the repertoire data. In a later genetic analysis, genome-wide SNP genotypes for about three fifths of the roughly 670 donors were used, and that subset was treated as a discovery cohort. Every discovery cohort repertoire had been produced on one sequencing platform. HLA typing covered class I and class II loci at four-digit resolution. The number of typed donors differed by locus: about 620-630 for A, B, C, DRB1 and DQB1; about 520 for DQA1; 606 for DPA1; and about 450 for DPB1. Because of strong linkage in the cohort, 5 or 6 DR-DQ haplotypes were treated as single units for association and clustering. Among 350 to 400 genotyped donors of the cohort, an average of about 240,000 unique TCR beta nucleotide sequences were sequenced per donor, around a sixth of them non-productive.

The library was built by means of the immunoSEQ multiplex PCR assay. A mixture of 60 forward primers for TCR Vbeta segments and 13 reverse primers for TCR Jbeta segments was used in the multiplex PCR. Amplification of the CDR3 region of rearranged TCR beta genes was performed with a multiplex PCR assay on genomic DNA. The amplified TCR beta libraries were sequenced on the Illumina HiSeq System as 87-base-pair reads. On the authors' methods: Across the 500 to 750 repertoires, a later analysis counted approximately 83 million unique TCR beta chains, approximately 12 million of which were shared by at least two donors. A nearest-neighbor algorithm error-corrected the raw reads and collapsed the reads into unique sequences, merging closely related sequences to remove PCR and sequencing errors. To assign V, D and J gene segments, CDR3 sequences were aligned to IMGT reference sequences. For a sequence to be retained, a match of at least six nucleotides to both a V gene segment and a J gene segment was required. A rearrangement counted as productive if the CDR3 had no stop codons and remained in frame with V and J, and every other rearrangement counted as non-productive. Following IMGT convention, CDR3 was defined as the stretch from the second conserved V-encoded cysteine up to the conserved J-encoded phenylalanine. Sequences without an unambiguous match to a single V gene segment were excluded from the earlier analysis of approximately 600 of the donors. An earlier analysis of approximately 590 of the donors called V segments functional above 56.7% productive rearrangements and segregating when the between-donor standard deviation exceeded 5%. A statistical classification framework was developed to diagnose cytomegalovirus status using the catalog of TCR beta chain sequences. In a later analysis, TCR nucleotide sequences were compared against IMGT/GENE-DB human TR gene sequences so that V and J genes could be assigned. A later analysis assigned CDR3 sequences and most-parsimonious VDJ recombination scenarios with the TCRdist pipeline. In a later analysis, each TCR beta chain was defined by its CDR3 amino acid sequence together with its V-gene family, and reads without a unique V-gene family were excluded. In a later analysis, several hundred highly shared, low-generation-probability nucleotide sequences were removed to address suspected cross-contamination and a sequencing artifact. In a later analysis, a clonal expansion index was calculated for each public chain from normalized within-repertoire ranks of inferred template counts. In a later analysis, generation probabilities were computed using a VDJ recombination model fitted to out-of-frame rearrangements, and the results were checked against IGoR. In a later analysis, hypergeometric tests were used to score TCR-TCR, TCR-HLA and TCR-CMV co-occurrence, with a repertoire-size bias correction applied to TCR pairs. In a later analysis, false discovery rates were estimated by permuting HLA or CMV assignments 20 times. A later analysis grouped co-occurring TCRs with DBSCAN, adding TCRdist sequence similarity when clustering within HLA-allele-positive subsets. Repertoires with fewer than 30,000 or more than 120,000 public chains were left out of co-occurrence clustering, as were five repertoires with anomalous nucleotide sharing. Drawn from immuneACCESS, this table holds only the in-frame rearrangements with V and J called that TCRdb kept. Clones are partly lost; checked studies trace under half to an unresolved V gene and leave the rest unexplained. V and J calls plus clone size are reproduced from that table; the DNA served to infer D and trimming. The sample table lists 120,000 to 150,000 clones, around three quarters of them with a count of one. Of the sample, 1.5% to 2% is held by the ten largest clones.

The CDR3 sequence holds 17 residues, the cysteine and phenylalanine included. CDR3 DNA is the only sequence kept; it has 51 bases, read in frame from the first base. In the germline V gene (reference sequence), CDR1 corresponds to GTSNPN and CDR2 to SVGIG. V loses 2 bases at its end and J loses 6 bases; junction bases beyond the gene matches: 10. In total, 600 or so healthy bone marrow donors made up the cohort. At the time of sampling, every cohort member was nominally healthy, though immune exposures that went unrecorded were likely present. The donor was CMV seronegative and was included in the group of over 300 seronegative cohort members. Each donor provided a peripheral blood sample, and peripheral blood mononuclear cells were used for TCR beta sequencing. Genomic DNA was extracted from the blood cell samples with the Qiagen DNeasy Blood Extraction Kit. This clone was recorded a few times. The specificity of this receptor is unknown. The sample holds no much larger clone one base away, and base qualities are not on file.

Summary of the overall study and its limitations: Because some donors lacked HLA typing at each locus, the association tests relied only on the typed subset. A later analysis found that HLA-associated TCR beta chains were more clonally expanded and had lower generation probabilities than equally common non-associated chains. In this cohort, only TCR beta chains were sequenced, and detectable features were limited by the absence of alpha or paired-chain data. In both the original and validation cohorts, the classifier was reported to diagnose cytomegalovirus status with high specificity and sensitivity. According to a later analysis, parvovirus B19, influenza, CMV and Epstein-Barr virus appeared linked to several top co-occurrence clusters. When HLA alleles, especially DR and DQ, strongly co-occurred, TCR associations were difficult to assign to individual alleles. In an earlier analysis of some 500 of the donors, most TCR beta V segments appeared in productive rearrangements about 87% or about 30% of the time, broadly matching IMGT annotations. The 87-base-pair reads could not distinguish some IMGT-functional V segments, including TRBV6-2 and TRBV6-3, so those segments were excluded. A few of the identified cytomegalovirus-associated TCR beta chains were confirmed in vitro to be specific for cytomegalovirus antigens. Correlated functional status among segregating V segments might reflect linkage disequilibrium, but an unknown experimental factor could not be ruled out. Immune exposure information for the cohort was limited to CMV serostatus. The study listed 150 to 200 TCR beta chains as associated with cytomegalovirus. The authors suggested that the approach could potentially be extended to other disease states and immunological phenotypes. In a later genetic analysis, a missense DCLRE1C variant was associated with V-gene and J-gene trimming of TCR beta chains, and the association was replicated in an independent cohort. In a later analysis, TCR association rates were found to vary across HLA loci, with the most associated TCRs seen for DRB1 alleles and the fewest for HLA-C alleles. At a false discovery rate of 0.05, a later analysis linked about 17,000 TCR beta sequences to specific HLA alleles. The sequencing pipeline was judged likely to have produced a cluster of highly shared sequence variants as a technical artifact. According to a later analysis, most CMV-associated TCR beta chains appeared to be HLA-restricted, and the HLA associations seemed to be driven largely by CMV exposure. While some public TCRs were present in many individuals, most TCR sequences turned up only very rarely across donors. Roughly 17 rarely observed V segments, including chromosome 9 orphons, were excluded from the earlier analysis of approximately 500 of the donors because counts were too low. A further reported finding was that TCR beta sequences accurately predicted the HLA-A and HLA-B alleles for most subjects in the first cohort. Compared with the roughly 670-donor mean, donors in an Asian-associated ancestry cluster had fewer N-insertions in productive TCRs, according to a later genetic analysis. Presence/absence analyses assumed roughly uniform sequencing depth across donors, an assumption that may not hold.

Recombination linked TRBV30 to TRBJ2-1; 13 bases in the middle match TRBD2. This TCR derives from a man aged 40-49 years in good health and CMV-seronegative. Sequencing input: PBMCs. The CDR3 sequence is CAWSSLRTSGSLNEQFF. The nucleotides are TGTGCCTGGAGTTCCCTCCGGACTAGCGGGAGTCTCAATGAGCAGTTCTTC.